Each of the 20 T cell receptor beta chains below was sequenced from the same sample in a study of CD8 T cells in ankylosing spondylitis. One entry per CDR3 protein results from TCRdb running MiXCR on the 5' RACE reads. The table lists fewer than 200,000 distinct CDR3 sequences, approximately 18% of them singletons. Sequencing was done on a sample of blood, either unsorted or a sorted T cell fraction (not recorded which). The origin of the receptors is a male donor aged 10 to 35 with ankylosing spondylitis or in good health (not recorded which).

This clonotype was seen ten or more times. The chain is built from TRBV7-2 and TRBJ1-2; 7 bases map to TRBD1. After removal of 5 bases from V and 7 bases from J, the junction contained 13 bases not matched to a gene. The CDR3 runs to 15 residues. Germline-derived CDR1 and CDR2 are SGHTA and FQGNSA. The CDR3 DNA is TGTGCCAGCAGCCTGCGTCCTGACAGGGATCCTGGCTACACCTTC. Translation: CASSLRPDRDPGYTF.

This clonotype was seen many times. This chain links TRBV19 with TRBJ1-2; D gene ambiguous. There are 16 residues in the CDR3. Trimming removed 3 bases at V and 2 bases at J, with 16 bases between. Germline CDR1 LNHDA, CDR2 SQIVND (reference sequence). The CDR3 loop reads CASSILSVAVNYGYTF. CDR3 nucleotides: TGTGCCAGTAGTATTCTCAGCGTAGCAGTGAACTATGGCTACACCTTC.

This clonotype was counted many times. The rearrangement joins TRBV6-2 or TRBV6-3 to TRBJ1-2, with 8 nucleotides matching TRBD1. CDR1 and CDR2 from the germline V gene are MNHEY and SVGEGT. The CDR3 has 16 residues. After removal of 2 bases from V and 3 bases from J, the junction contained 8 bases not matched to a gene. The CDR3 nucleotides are TGTGCCAGCAGTTACCATCGGACAGGGTACGACTATGGCTACACCTTC. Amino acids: CASSYHRTGYDYGYTF.

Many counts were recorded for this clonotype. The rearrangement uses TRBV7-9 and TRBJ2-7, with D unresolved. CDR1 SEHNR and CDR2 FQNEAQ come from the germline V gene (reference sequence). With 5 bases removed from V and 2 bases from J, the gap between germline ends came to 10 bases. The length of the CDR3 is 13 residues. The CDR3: CASSANPTYEQYF. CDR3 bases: TGTGCCAGCAGCGCCAACCCCACCTACGAGCAGTACTTC. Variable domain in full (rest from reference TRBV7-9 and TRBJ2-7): DTGVSQNPRHKITKRGQNVTFRCDPISEHNRLYWYRQTLGQGPEFLTYFQNEAQLEKSRLLSDRFSAERPKGSFSTLEIQRTEQGDSAMYLCASSANPTYEQYFGPGTRLTVT.

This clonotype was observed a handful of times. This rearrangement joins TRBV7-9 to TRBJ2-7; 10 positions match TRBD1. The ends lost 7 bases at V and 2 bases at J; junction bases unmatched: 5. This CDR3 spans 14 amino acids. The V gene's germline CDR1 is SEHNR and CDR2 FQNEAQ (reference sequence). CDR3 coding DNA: TGTGCCAGCACCCTCGGGACAGGGGCCTACGAGCAGTACGTC. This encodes CASTLGTGAYEQYV.

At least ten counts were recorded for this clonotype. CDR3 sequence: CSVGSGSNYGYTF. The CDR3 coding sequence is TGCAGCGTTGGCTCGGGTTCTAACTATGGCTACACCTTC. This chain links TRBV29-1 with TRBJ1-2; D unclear. The CDR3 totals 13 residues. With 4 bases removed from V and 0 bases from J, the gap between germline ends came to 9 bases. Germline V gene lookup returns CDR1 SQVTM and CDR2 ANQGSEA.

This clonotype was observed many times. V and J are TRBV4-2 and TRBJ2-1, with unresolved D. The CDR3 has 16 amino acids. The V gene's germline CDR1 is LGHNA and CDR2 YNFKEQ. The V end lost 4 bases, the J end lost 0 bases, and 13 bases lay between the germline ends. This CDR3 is CASSLSPLNSYNEQFF. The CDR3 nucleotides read TGTGCCAGCAGCCTTTCCCCGCTGAACTCCTACAATGAGCAGTTCTTC.

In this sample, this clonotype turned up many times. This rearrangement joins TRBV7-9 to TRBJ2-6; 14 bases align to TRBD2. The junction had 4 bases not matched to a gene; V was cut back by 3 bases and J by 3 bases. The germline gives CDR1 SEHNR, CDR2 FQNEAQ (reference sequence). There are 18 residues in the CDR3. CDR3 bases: TGTGCCAGCAGCTTTGGGACTAGCGGGAGAGGTGGGGCCAACGTCCTGACTTTC. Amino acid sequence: CASSFGTSGRGGANVLTF.

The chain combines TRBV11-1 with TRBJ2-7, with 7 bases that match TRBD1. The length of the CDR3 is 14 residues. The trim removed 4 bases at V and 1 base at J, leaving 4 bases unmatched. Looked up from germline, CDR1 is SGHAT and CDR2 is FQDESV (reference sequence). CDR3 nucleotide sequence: TGTGCCAGCAGCTACCGACAGGGTTCCTACGAGCAGTACTTC. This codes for CASSYRQGSYEQYF.

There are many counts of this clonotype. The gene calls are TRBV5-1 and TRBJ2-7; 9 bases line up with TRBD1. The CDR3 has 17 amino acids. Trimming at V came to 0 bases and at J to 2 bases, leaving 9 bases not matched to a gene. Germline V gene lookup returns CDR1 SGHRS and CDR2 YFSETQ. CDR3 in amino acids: CASSLGSGTGLPYEQYF. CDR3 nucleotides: TGCGCCAGCAGCTTGGGGTCCGGGACAGGGCTTCCCTACGAGCAGTACTTC. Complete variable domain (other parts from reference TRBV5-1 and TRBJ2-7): KAGVTQTPRYLIKTRGQQVTLSCSPISGHRSVSWYQQTPGQGLQFLFEYFSETQRNKGNFPGRFSGRQFSNSRSEMNVSTLELGDSALYLCASSLGSGTGLPYEQYFGPGTRLTVT.

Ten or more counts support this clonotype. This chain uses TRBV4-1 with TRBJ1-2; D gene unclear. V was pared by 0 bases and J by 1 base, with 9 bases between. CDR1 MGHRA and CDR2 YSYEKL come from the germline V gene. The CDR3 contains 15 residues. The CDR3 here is CASSQESRINYGYTF. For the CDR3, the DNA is TGCGCCAGCAGCCAAGAAAGCAGGATTAACTATGGCTACACCTTC.

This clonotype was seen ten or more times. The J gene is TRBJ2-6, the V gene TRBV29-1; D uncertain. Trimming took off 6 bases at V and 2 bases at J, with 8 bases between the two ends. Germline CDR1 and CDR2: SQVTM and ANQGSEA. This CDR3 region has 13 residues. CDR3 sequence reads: CSVSKTGANVLTF. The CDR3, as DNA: TGCAGCGTATCGAAGACTGGGGCCAACGTCCTGACTTTC.

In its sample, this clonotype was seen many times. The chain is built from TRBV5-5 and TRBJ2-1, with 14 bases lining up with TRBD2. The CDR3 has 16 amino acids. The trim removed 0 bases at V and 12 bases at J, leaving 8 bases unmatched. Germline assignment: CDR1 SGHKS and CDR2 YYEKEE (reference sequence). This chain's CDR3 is CASSLAGTSGSFGQFF. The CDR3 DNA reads TGTGCCAGCAGCTTGGCCGGGACTAGCGGGAGTTTCGGGCAGTTCTTC.

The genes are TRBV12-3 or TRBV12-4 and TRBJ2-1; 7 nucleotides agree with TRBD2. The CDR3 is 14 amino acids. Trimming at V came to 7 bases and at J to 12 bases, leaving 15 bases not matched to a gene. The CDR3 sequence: CASTLLPTSKGQFF. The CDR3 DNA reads TGTGCCAGCACCCTACTCCCGACTAGCAAGGGGCAGTTCTTC.

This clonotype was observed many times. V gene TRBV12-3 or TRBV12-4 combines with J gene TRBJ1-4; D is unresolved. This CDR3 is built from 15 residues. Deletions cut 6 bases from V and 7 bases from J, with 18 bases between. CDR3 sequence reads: CASRPPPGLSEKLFF. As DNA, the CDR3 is TGTGCCAGCAGACCCCCGCCAGGCTTATCTGAAAAACTGTTTTTT.

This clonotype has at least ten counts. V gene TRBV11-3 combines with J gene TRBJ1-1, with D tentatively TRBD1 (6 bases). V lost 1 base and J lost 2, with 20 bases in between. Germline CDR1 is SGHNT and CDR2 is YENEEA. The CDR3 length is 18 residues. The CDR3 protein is CASSLVGQWGQQNTEAFF. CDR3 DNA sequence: TGTGCCAGCAGCTTAGTCGGTCAATGGGGACAACAAAACACTGAAGCTTTCTTT.

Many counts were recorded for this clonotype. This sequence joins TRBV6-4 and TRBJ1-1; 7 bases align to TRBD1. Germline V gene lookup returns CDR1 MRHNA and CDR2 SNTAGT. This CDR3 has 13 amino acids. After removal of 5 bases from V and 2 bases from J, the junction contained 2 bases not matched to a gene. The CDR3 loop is CASSRTGNTEAFF. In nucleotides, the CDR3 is TGTGCCAGCAGTCGGACAGGCAACACTGAAGCTTTCTTT.

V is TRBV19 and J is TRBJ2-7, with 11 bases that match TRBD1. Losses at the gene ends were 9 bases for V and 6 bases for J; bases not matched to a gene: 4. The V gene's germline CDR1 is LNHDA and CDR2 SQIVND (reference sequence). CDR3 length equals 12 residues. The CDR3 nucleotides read TGTGCCAGCGGGACAGGGGGGACCGAGCAGTACTTC. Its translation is CASGTGGTEQYF.

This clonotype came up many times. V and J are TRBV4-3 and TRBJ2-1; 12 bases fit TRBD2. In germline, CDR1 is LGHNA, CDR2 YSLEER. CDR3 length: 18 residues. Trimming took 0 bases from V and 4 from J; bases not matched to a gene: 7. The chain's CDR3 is CASSQDSGGLAGYNEQFF. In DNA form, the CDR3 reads TGCGCCAGCAGCCAAGATTCCGGTGGACTAGCGGGATACAATGAGCAGTTCTTC.

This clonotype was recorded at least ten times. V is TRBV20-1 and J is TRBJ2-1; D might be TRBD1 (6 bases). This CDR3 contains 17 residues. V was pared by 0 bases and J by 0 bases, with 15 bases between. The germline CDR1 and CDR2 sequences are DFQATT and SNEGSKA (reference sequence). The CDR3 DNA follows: TGCAGTGCTAGAGATTGGTCAGGGGAGAGCTCCTACAATGAGCAGTTCTTC. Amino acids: CSARDWSGESSYNEQFF.